This T cell receptor beta chain was sequenced for a study of T cells in localized non-small cell lung cancer (dated by TCRdb to 2020 to 2021). Looking at the study overall: Comparing tumors with uninvolved tumor-adjacent lungs, the study looked at the T cell repertoires of 200 to 250 patients with early-stage NSCLC. The cohort comprised some 220 treatment-naïve NSCLC patients with resected, localized lung tumors. A mean age of approximately 70 years was recorded for the NSCLC patients, of whom roughly 130 were male and 100 to 110 were female.

TCR beta CDR3 regions were sequenced from DNA using the immunoSEQ Assay. On the authors' methods: T cell density was computed as TCR beta template counts normalized to usable DNA estimated by amplifying housekeeping genes. The preseqR package was used to estimate richness by extrapolating to 400,000 templates for PBMC samples and to 120,000 templates for tissue samples. Clonality was taken to be one minus Pielou's evenness. Differential abundance testing on productive amino-acid clonotypes, with a minimum total count of 5 and an alpha of 0.1, was used to identify tissue-enriched TCRs. The Jaccard Index and the Morisita Overlap Index were used to quantify repertoire overlap between compartments. GLIPH grouped TCR beta CDR3s together with public tetramer-defined viral CDR3s, and a viral motif had to include at least three viral sequences and also show V-gene enrichment. Entries here come from immuneACCESS through TCRdb and include only in-frame sequences with V and J called. Some clones fail to appear in such tables; in the studies checked, an unresolved V gene covers under half of the shortfall, and the cause of the remainder is unknown. That table furnishes V, J and clone size, whereas the DNA furnished D and trimming. The sample table contains about 31,000 clones; only one count was recorded for around 90% of them. The top ten constitute around 4.2% of the sample.

What the research found in general, with its limitations: Because multi-region tumor sequencing was not done, intratumor heterogeneity could not be ruled out. Because the study design was exploratory, TCR variables were selected using unadjusted p-values without false-discovery rate correction. A median of around 50 of the top 100 tumor clones were detected in paired uninvolved adjacent lung, and under 30 of these tumor clones were also found among the top 100 clones of the paired uninvolved adjacent lung. Uninvolved tumor-adjacent lung showed the highest T cell clonality, higher than tumor, which suggests more focused antigenic responses in the uninvolved tumor-adjacent lung. Higher T cell density in blood was associated with longer overall survival, whereas higher clonality in adjacent lung was associated with shorter survival.

In the germline V gene (reference sequence), CDR1 corresponds to MNHEY and CDR2 to SMNVEV. V lost 5 bases and J lost 5 bases, and the count of bases not matched to a germline gene is 8. The CDR3 numbers 14 residues from cysteine through phenylalanine. The sequence is cut down to CDR3 DNA, 42 bases in frame from base 1. At diagnosis, peripheral blood, uninvolved tumor-adjacent lung and tumor were collected and stored as a combination of fresh-frozen and FFPE material. Blood samples were analyzed as peripheral blood mononuclear cells for TCR repertoire profiling. A word on this clone: Its recognized antigen is unknown. Per-nucleotide qualities are absent, and no much larger clonotype sits a single base away.

The input for sequencing was peripheral blood mononuclear cells, taken before any cancer treatment. The rearrangement joined TRBV27 to TRBJ2-7; 8 junctional bases match TRBD2. The clonotype comes from a woman aged 40-69 years with stage III lung adenocarcinoma. The sequence in DNA is TGTGCCAGCAGTGCAAGCGGGAGAGTCGACGAGCAGTACTTC. This encodes CASSASGRVDEQYF.